What follows are 5 T cell receptor beta chains derived from one specimen sequenced in a study of blood T cell repertoires in COVID-19. This table comes from immunoSEQ multiplex PCR, and its TCRdb copy is limited to in-frame clones, with some not included. The data show about 210,000 clones, with more than 65% seen just once and approximately 10% held by the top ten. Sequencing used peripheral blood. The receptors come from a man aged 50 or older with active or convalescent COVID-19.

CDR3 in DNA: TGTGCCACCAGTGATTTGGTGGGGGCCCATTACACTGAAGCTTTCTTT. It codes for CATSDLVGAHYTEAFF. The chain carries TRBV24-1 and TRBJ1-1; possible D gene TRBD1, 6 bases. The CDR3 covers 16 residues. The germline CDR1 and CDR2 sequences are KGHDR and SFDVKD. V was pared by 0 bases and J by 3 bases, with 13 bases between.

The chain's CDR3 is CATWGRVDGELFF. CDR3 coding DNA: TGTGCCACGTGGGGCAGGGTTGACGGGGAGCTGTTTTTT. The chain carries TRBV10-3 and TRBJ2-2; possible D gene TRBD1, 5 bases. The V end lost 10 bases, the J end lost 7 bases, and 16 bases lay between the germline ends. The germline V gene has CDR1 ENHRY and CDR2 SYGVKD. CDR3 size: 13 residues.

This clone was seen a handful of times. The V gene is TRBV4-1, the J gene TRBJ1-6; TRBD1 aligns across 7 bases. This CDR3 has 14 amino acids. Germline V gives CDR1 MGHRA, CDR2 YSYEKL. V lost 5 bases to trimming and J lost 10 bases; unmatched junction nucleotides: 8. DNA for the CDR3: TGCGCCAGCAGCGTTGGACAGGTCGGATCACCCCTCCACTTT. Protein product: CASSVGQVGSPLHF.

The genes are TRBV11-2 and TRBJ2-5; 7 positions match TRBD2. V was clipped by 1 base and J by 5 bases; unmatched bases: 10. Germline V gene data show CDR1 as SGHAT and CDR2 as FQNNGV. The length of the CDR3 is 16 residues. CDR3 residues: CASSLAGYTGGETQYF. CDR3 in DNA: TGTGCCAGCAGCTTAGCTGGGTATACGGGGGGTGAGACCCAGTACTTC. The full variable domain, with the rest looked up from reference TRBV11-2 and TRBJ2-5, is EAGVAQSPRYKIIEKRQSVAFWCNPISGHATLYWYQQILGQGPKLLIQFQNNGVVDDSQLPKDRFSAERLKGVDSTLKIQPAKLEDSAVYLCASSLAGYTGGETQYFGPGTRLLVL.

The CDR3 here is CASTRDTEGEQYV. Written as DNA, the CDR3 is TGTGCCAGCACAAGGGACACCGAGGGCGAGCAGTACGTC. The chain is built from TRBV6-4 and TRBJ2-7; D perhaps matches TRBD1 (6 bases). CDR1 is MRHNA, CDR2 SNTAGT, per germline. This CDR3 region has 13 residues. V was trimmed by 7 bases and J by 6 bases, leaving 16 bases between them.